The entry below gives a single T cell receptor (beta chain) sequence along with its context. Per the original data handling: Amplification with reference gene primers provided the estimates of nucleated cell counts. Some clones are missing from TCRdb's copy, which holds only in-frame ones; the method was immunoSEQ multiplex PCR. That table supplies the V and J calls and clone size; D and trimming were determined from the DNA. The sample holds under 150,000 clones, approximately 81% seen once. The data were taken from a study of blood T cell repertoires in COVID-19. Study-wide background: The samples span acute and convalescent COVID-19 from the United States, Italy and Spain. The cDNA or gDNA used as material had been derived from T cells, B-cell-depleted T cells, or PBMCs.

CDR1 MNHEY and CDR2 SMNVEV come from the germline V gene (reference sequence). The CDR3 length is 13 residues. V was cut by 2 bases and J by 5 bases, with 9 bases left in between. The sample consisted of peripheral blood. The source is a man in his fifties or sixties with acute or convalescent COVID-19. The rearrangement joins TRBV27 to TRBJ1-1, with D unclear. The CDR3 nucleotides read TGTGCCAGCAGTTTAGTTCCGGGGACTGAAGCTTTCTTT. Residues: CASSLVPGTEAFF.